The present T cell receptor (beta chain) was sequenced within a study of vaccination and CD4 T cells after COVID-19. Across the whole study: Cells received overlapping spike peptides from SARS-CoV-2, HCoV-NL63, HCoV-OC43 and HCoV-229E as stimulation.

Treatment of the sample: roughly 11-day PBMC culture with coronavirus spike peptide pools or control peptides (ViraFEST assay). Researchers grew the cells for about 9 days and then pulled out CD4+ T cells by negative selection. Sequencing of DNA taken from cultured CD4+ T cells relied on the Oncomine TCR Beta short-read assay. TCRdb ran MiXCR on the PCR reads and lists one entry per CDR3 protein. This repertoire shows 20,000 to 25,000 distinct CDR3 sequences, about 59% found once; its top ten account for 23%. The V and J ends lost 1 base and 1 base, in that order; junction bases with no gene match: 7. Germline V CDR1 and CDR2: SGHRS, YFSETQ. This CDR3 has 16 residues. As to this clonotype: What it binds is unknown.

The chain recombines TRBV5-1 with TRBJ2-5, with 7 bases that match TRBD1. The specimen comprised CD4+ T cells from blood, cultured in vitro, sampled before SARS-CoV-2 vaccination. This clonotype originated in a human donor who received a COVID-19 vaccine. The CDR3 loop is CASSLNWDRPQETQYF. Written as DNA, the CDR3 is TGCGCCAGCAGCTTGAATTGGGACAGACCCCAAGAGACCCAGTACTTC.